The 7 T cell receptor beta chains given below trace back to one sample, sequenced in a study of T cell changes during pregnancy in multiple sclerosis. TCRdb's copy holds only in-frame clones and misses some; the assay was immunoSEQ multiplex PCR. Of about 32,000 clones in the sample, roughly 87% were seen once. Sequenced here: CD4+ T cells from peripheral blood mononuclear cells, sampled after pregnancy. The receptors stem from a female donor in good health, enrolled as a control in a pregnancy study.

The genes are TRBV7-3 and TRBJ1-1, with 8 bases matching TRBD1. Germline V gene sequence: CDR1 SGHTA, CDR2 FQGTGA. The length of the CDR3 is 13 residues. V trimming: 5 bases; J trimming: 7 bases; junction bases outside the gene matches: 6. This CDR3 is CASSQDRVSEAFF. The CDR3 DNA reads TGTGCCAGCAGCCAGGACAGGGTGAGTGAAGCTTTCTTT.

V is TRBV20-1 and J is TRBJ2-3; D call uncertain. This CDR3 contains 11 residues. Germline loops: CDR1 DFQATT, CDR2 SNEGSKA (reference sequence). The V end lost 5 bases, the J end lost 6 bases, and 9 bases lay between the germline ends. This CDR3 reads CSASRLDTQYF. The CDR3 DNA sequence: TGCAGTGCTTCTCGGTTGGATACGCAGTATTTT.

The chain uses TRBV6-1 and TRBJ2-7, with TRBD1 as a possible D gene (6 bases). Germline V gives CDR1 MNHNS, CDR2 SASEGT. The CDR3 runs to 14 residues. V lost 8 bases and J lost 0, with 14 bases in between. CDR3 loop: CASPALQGSYEQYF. The CDR3, as DNA: TGTGCCAGCCCGGCTCTACAGGGCTCCTACGAGCAGTACTTC.

V and J are TRBV19 and TRBJ2-2; TRBD1 matches at 7 bases. Looked up from germline, CDR1 is LNHDA and CDR2 is SQIVND (reference sequence). Losses at the gene ends were 5 bases for V and 6 bases for J; bases not matched to a gene: 9. CDR3 length: 15 amino acids. DNA of the CDR3: TGTGCCAGTAGTTCGTGGGCAGGGGGACCCGGGGAGCTGTTTTTT. It is translated as CASSSWAGGPGELFF.

This rearrangement joins TRBV15 to TRBJ1-4; TRBD1 matches at 8 bases. CDR3 length equals 13 residues. Per germline, CDR1 LNHNV and CDR2 YYDKDF (reference sequence). The J segment lost 0 bases and the V segment lost 9 bases, leaving 0 bases of the junction unmatched. The CDR3 loop reads CATTGATNEKLFF. The CDR3 coding sequence is TGTGCCACGACAGGGGCAACTAATGAAAAACTGTTTTTT. The variable domain in full, with the rest retrieved from reference TRBV15 and TRBJ1-4, is DAMVIQNPRYQVTQFGKPVTLSCSQTLNHNVMYWYQQKSSQAPKLLFHYYDKDFNNEADTPDNFQSRRPNTSFCFLDIRSPGLGDTAMYLCATTGATNEKLFFGSGTQLSVL.

This chain uses TRBV15 with TRBJ1-6; TRBD1 agrees at 8 bases. V shed 1 base, J shed 10 bases, and the junction held 12 bases outside the gene matches. The CDR3 consists of 17 residues. Germline CDR1 LNHNV, CDR2 YYDKDF (reference sequence). CDR3 residues: CATSRGAGGYPRSPLHF. The CDR3, as DNA: TGTGCCACCAGCAGAGGTGCAGGGGGCTACCCTCGATCACCCCTCCACTTT.

The chain couples TRBV6-1 to TRBJ2-7; 10 bases fit TRBD2. There are 14 residues in the CDR3. From germline, CDR1 is MNHNS and CDR2 SASEGT. The V gene end was trimmed by 5 bases and the J gene end by 4 bases; junction bases not matched to a gene: 5. The DNA for the CDR3 is TGTGCCAGCAGTTCTAGCGGGGGCACTTACGAGCAGTACTTC. It is translated as CASSSSGGTYEQYF.